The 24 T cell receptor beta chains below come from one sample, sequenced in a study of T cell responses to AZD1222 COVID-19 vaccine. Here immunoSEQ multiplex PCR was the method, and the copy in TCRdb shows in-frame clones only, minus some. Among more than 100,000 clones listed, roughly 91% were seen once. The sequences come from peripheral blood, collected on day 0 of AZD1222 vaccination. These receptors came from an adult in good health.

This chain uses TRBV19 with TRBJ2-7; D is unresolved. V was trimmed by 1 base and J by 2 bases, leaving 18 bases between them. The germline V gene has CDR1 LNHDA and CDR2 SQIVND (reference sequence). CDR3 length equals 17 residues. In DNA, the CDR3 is TGTGCCAGTAGTATAGCGACGAGTCAAGGGTTTCCCTACGAGCAGTACTTC. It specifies CASSIATSQGFPYEQYF.

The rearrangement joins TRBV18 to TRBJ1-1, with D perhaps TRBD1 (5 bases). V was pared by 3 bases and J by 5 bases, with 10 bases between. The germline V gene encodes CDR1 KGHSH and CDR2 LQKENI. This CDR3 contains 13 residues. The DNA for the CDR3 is TGTGCCAGCTCACCCCCGGGGGATACTGAAGCTTTCTTT. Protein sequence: CASSPPGDTEAFF. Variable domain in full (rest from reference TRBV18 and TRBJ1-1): NAGVMQNPRHLVRRRGQEARLRCSPMKGHSHVYWYRQLPEEGLKFMVYLQKENIIDESGMPKERFSAEFPKEGPSILRIQQVVRGDSAAYFCASSPPGDTEAFFGQGTRLTVV.

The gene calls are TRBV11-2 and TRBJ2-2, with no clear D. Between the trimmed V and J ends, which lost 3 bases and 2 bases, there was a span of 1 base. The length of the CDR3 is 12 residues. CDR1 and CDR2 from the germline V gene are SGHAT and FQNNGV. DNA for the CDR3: TGTGCCAGCAGCTTTAACACCGGGGAGCTGTTTTTT. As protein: CASSFNTGELFF.

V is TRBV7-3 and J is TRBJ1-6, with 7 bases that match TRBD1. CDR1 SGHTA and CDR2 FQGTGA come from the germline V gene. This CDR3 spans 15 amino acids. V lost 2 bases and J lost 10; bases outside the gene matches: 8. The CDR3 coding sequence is TGTGCCAGCAGCTTAGCGCCGGGACAGCTATCACCCCTCCACTTT. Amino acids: CASSLAPGQLSPLHF.

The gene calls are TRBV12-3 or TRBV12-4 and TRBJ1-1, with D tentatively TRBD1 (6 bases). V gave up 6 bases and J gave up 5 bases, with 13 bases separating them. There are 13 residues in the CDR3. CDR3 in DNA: TGTGCCAGCAGCACCAAACAGGGAACTGAAGCTTTCTTT. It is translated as CASSTKQGTEAFF.

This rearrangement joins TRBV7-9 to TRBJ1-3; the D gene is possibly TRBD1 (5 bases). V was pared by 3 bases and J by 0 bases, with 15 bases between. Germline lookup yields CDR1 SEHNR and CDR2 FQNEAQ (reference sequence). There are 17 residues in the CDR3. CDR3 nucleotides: TGTGCCAGCAGCTTTTTAGACAGTGCCTACTCTGGAAACACCATATATTTT. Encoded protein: CASSFLDSAYSGNTIYF.

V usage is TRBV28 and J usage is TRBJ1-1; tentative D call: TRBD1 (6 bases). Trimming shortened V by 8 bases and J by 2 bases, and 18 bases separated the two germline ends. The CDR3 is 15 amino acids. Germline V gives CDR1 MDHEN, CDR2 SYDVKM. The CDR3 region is CASGEGGGYNTEAFF. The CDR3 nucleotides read TGTGCCAGCGGCGAGGGGGGAGGGTATAACACTGAAGCTTTCTTT.

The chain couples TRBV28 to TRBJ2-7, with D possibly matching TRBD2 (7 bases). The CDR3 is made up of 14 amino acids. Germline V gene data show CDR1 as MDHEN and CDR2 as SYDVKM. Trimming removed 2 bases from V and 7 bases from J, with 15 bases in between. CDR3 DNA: TGTGCCAGCAGTTTAAGTGGCAGGGGAGGGGAGCAGTACTTC. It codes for CASSLSGRGGEQYF.

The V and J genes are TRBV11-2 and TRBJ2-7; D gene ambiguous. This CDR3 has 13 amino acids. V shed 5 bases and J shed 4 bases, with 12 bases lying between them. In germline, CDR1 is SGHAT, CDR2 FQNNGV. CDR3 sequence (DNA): TGTGCCAGCAGCCCCCGGGTTTTTTACGAGCAGTACTTC. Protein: CASSPRVFYEQYF.

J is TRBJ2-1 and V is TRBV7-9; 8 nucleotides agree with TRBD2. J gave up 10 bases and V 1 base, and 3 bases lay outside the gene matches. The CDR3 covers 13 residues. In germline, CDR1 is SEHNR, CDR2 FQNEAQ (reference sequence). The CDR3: CASSLDGRDEQFF. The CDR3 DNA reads TGTGCCAGCAGCTTAGACGGGAGGGACGAGCAGTTCTTC.

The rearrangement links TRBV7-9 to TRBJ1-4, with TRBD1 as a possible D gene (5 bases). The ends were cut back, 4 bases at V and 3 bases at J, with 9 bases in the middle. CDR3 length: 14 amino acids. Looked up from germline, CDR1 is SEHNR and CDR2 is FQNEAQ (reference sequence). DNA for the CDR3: TGTGCCAGCAGCTCCCAGGGTCCTAATGAAAAACTGTTTTTT. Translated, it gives CASSSQGPNEKLFF.

CDR3 amino acids: CASSSLATNEKLFF. DNA of the CDR3: TGTGCCAGCAGCTCCCTAGCAACTAATGAAAAACTGTTTTTT. The chain carries TRBV2 and TRBJ1-4; no clear D gene. Trimming left V 6 bases short and J 0 bases short, with 8 bases between. The CDR3 has 14 amino acids. Germline lookup yields CDR1 SNHLY and CDR2 FYNNEI.

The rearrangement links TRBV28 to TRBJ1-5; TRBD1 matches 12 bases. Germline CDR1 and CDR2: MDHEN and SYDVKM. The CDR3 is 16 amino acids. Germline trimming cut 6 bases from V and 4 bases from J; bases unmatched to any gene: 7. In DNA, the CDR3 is TGTGCCAGCAGCCCTGGGACAGGGGGCCTTAATCAGCCCCAGCATTTT. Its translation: CASSPGTGGLNQPQHF.

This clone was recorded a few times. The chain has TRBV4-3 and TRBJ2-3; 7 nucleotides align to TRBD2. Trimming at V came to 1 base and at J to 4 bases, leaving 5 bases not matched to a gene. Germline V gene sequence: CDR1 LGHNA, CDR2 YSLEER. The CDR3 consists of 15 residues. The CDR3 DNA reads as TGCGCCAGCAGCCAAGGGACTAGTGGGGCAGATACGCAGTATTTT. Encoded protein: CASSQGTSGADTQYF.

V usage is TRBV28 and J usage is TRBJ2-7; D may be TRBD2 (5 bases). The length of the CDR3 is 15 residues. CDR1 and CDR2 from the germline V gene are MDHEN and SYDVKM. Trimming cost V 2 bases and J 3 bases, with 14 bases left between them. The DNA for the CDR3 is TGTGCCAGCAGTTTAGGTGGGAGCCGGTTCTACGAGCAGTACTTC. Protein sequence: CASSLGGSRFYEQYF.

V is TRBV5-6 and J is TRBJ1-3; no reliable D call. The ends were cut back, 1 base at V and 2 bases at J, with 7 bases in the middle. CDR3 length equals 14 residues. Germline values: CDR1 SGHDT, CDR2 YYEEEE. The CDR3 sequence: CASSLWATGNTIYF. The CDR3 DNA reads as TGTGCCAGCAGCTTGTGGGCCACTGGAAACACCATATATTTT.

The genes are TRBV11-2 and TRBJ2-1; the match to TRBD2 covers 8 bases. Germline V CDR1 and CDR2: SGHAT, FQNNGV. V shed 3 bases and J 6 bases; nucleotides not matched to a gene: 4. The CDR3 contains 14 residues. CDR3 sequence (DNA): TGTGCCAGCAGCTTCTTCGGGGGGGTCAATGAGCAGTTCTTC. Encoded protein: CASSFFGGVNEQFF.

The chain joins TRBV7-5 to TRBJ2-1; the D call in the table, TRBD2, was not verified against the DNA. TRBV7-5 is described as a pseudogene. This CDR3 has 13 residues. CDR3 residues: CARSGKAGPDQFF. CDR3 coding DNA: TGTGCCAGAAGCGGAAAAGCGGGACCTGATCAGTTCTTC.

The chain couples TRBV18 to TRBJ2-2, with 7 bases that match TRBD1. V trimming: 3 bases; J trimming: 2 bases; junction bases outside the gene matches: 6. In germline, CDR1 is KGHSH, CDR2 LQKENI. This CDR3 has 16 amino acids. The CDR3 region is CASSPRTGSNTGELFF. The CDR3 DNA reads TGTGCCAGCTCACCCAGGACAGGCAGCAACACCGGGGAGCTGTTTTTT.

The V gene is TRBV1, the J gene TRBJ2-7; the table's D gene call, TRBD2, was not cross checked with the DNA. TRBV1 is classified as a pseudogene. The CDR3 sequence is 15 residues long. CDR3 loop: CTSSHKRDQPYEQYF. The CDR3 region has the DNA TGCACCAGCAGCCACAAGCGGGACCAGCCCTACGAGCAGTACTTC.

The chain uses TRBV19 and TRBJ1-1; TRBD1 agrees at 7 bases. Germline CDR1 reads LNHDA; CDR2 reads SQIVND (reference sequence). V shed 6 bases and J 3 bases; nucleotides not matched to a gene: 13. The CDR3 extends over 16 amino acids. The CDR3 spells CASRVGGLGGDTEAFF. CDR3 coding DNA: TGTGCCAGTAGAGTAGGGGGCCTGGGAGGGGACACTGAAGCTTTCTTT.

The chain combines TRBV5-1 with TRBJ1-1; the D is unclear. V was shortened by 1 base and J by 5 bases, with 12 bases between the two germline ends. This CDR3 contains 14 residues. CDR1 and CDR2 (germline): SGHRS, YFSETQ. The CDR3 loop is CASSLYSGNTEAFF. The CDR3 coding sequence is TGCGCCAGCAGCTTGTACAGTGGGAATACTGAAGCTTTCTTT.

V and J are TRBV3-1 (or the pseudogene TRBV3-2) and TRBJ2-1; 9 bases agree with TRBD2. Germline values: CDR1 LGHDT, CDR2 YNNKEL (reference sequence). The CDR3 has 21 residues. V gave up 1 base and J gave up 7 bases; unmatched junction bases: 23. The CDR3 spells CASSQAPWGEASGARGNEQFF. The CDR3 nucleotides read TGTGCCAGCAGCCAAGCCCCGTGGGGGGAGGCTAGCGGGGCCCGGGGGAATGAGCAGTTCTTC.

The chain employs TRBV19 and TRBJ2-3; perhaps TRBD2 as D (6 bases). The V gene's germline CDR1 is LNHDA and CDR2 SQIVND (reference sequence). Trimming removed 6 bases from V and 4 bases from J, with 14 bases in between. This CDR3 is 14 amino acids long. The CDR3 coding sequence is TGTGCCAGTAGCATCGGGGGAGGAGCAGATACGCAGTATTTT. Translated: CASSIGGGADTQYF.